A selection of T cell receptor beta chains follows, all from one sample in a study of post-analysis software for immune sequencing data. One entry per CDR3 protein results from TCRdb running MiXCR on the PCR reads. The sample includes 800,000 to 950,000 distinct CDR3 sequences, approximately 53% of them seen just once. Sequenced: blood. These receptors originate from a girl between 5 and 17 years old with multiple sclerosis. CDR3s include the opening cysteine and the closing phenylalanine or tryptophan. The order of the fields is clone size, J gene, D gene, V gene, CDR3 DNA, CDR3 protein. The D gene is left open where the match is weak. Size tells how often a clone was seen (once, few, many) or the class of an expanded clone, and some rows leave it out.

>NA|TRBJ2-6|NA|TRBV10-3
TGTGCCATCAAAGACAGACTTTCTGGGGCCAACGTCCTGACTTTC
CAIKDRLSGANVLTF
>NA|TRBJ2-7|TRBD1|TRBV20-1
TGCAGTGCTGCGACCGGGACAGGGTCCCGACTCTCCTACGAGCAGTACTTC
CSAATGTGSRLSYEQYF
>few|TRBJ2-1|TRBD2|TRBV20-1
TGCAGTGCGCCGAGCGGGAGGGCCTACAATGAGCAGTTCTTC
CSAPSGRAYNEQFF
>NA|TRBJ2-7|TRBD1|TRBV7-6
TGTGCCAGCAGCGCCCGAGCCGGGACAGGGTACCACGAGCAGTACTTC
CASSARAGTGYHEQYF
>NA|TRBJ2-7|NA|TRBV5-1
TGCGCCAGCAGCCCGCTTAGTGTACCATCCTACGAGCAGTACTTC
CASSPLSVPSYEQYF
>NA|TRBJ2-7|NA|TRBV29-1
TGCAGCGTCACGGGAGTGGGGTACGAGCAGTACTTC
CSVTGVGYEQYF
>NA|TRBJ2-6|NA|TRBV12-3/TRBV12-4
TGTGCCAGCAGTAAACAGGGTGTCACTGGGGCCAACGTCCTGACTTTC
CASSKQGVTGANVLTF
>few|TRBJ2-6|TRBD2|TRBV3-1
TGTGCCAGCAGCCCTCGGGGGGTCCCTGGGGCCAACGTCCTGACTTTC
CASSPRGVPGANVLTF
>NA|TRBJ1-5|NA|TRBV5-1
TGCGCCAGCAGCCACGGGGGTAGCAATCAGCCCCAGCATTTT
CASSHGGSNQPQHF
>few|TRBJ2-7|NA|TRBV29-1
TGCAGCGTTGATCGGGGGGAGCAGTACTTC
CSVDRGEQYF
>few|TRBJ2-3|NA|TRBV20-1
TGCAGTGGGTCAGGGCGCACAGATACGCAGTATTTT
CSGSGRTDTQYF
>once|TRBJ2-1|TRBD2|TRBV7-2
TGTGCCAGCAGCTCCCAGCGGGGGGGGGGCAATGAGCAGTTCTTC
CASSSQRGGGNEQFF
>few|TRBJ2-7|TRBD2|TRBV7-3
TGTGCCAGCAGCTTAAGCGGCGGGGGCGAGCAGTACTTC
CASSLSGGGEQYF
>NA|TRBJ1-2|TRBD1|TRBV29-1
TGCAGCGTGCTGACAGGGGCCTATGGCTACACCTTC
CSVLTGAYGYTF
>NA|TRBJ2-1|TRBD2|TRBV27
TGTGCCAGCAGTTTATTAGGAACTAGCGGGGTAGGTAATGAGCAGTTCTTC
CASSLLGTSGVGNEQFF
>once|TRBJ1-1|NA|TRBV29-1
TGCAGCGCAGCCCACCCAGGGGTGGTGACTGAAGCTTTCTTT
CSAAHPGVVTEAFF
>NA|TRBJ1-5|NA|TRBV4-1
TGCGCCAGCAGCCTCACGAGGGTTGGTCAGCCCCAGCATTTT
CASSLTRVGQPQHF
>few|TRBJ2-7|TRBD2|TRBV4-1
TGCGCCAGCAGCCAAGAGGGTAGTAGCGGGAGTCACGAGCAGTACTTC
CASSQEGSSGSHEQYF
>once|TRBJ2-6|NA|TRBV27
TGTGCCAGCAGAGAGGGGAACTCTGGGGCCAACGTCCTGACTTTC
CASREGNSGANVLTF
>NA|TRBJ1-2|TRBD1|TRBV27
TGTGCCAGCGGAACGGGAGGGACAGCCAGGGACTACACCTTC
CASGTGGTARDYTF
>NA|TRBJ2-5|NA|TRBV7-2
TGTGCCAGCAGCTTAGGGGTCCAGGGACTGAAAGAGACCCAGTACTTC
CASSLGVQGLKETQYF
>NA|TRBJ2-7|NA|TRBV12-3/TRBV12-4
TGTGCCAGTCGTAAGGGGGACTCCTACGAGCAGTACTTC
CASRKGDSYEQYF
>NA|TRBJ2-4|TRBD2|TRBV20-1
TGCAGTGCTAGAGATCACCGGAGCGGGAGGGCCAAAAACATTCAGTACTTC
CSARDHRSGRAKNIQYF
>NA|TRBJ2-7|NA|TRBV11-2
TGTGCCAGCAGCTTCCGGGACACCAGCTCCTACGAGCAGTACTTC
CASSFRDTSSYEQYF
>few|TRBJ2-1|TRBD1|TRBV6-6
TGCGCCAGCAAACCACAGGGGATCGGCAATGAGCAGTTCTTC
CASKPQGIGNEQFF
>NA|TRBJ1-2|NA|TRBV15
TGTGCCACCAGCAGAGAACGGGGTCGAGCAGGGCGGGACTATGGCTACACCTTC
CATSRERGRAGRDYGYTF
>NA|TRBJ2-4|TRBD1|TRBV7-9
TGTGCCAGCAGCGCGTGGGGACAGGTGCGAAACATTCAGTACTTC
CASSAWGQVRNIQYF
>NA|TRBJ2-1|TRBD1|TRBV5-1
TGCGCCAGCCATCTCCGGGACAGATACAATGAGCAGTTCTTC
CASHLRDRYNEQFF
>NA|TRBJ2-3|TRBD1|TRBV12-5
TGTGCTAGTGGTTTGGTACGTGGGACAGGGATAACAGATACGCAGTATTTT
CASGLVRGTGITDTQYF
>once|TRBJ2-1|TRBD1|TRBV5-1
TGCGCCAGCAGCTTCCTGGACAGGGGACCCTACAATGAGCAGTTCTTC
CASSFLDRGPYNEQFF
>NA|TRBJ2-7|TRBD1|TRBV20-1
TGCAGTGCTAGATCGACAGGGACGGGGGAGCAGTACTTC
CSARSTGTGEQYF
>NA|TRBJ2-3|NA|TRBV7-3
TGTGCCAGCAAATGGCCGGGGGAGGATACGCAGTATTTT
CASKWPGEDTQYF
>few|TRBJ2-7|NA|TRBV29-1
TGCAGCGTTGAAGGTAGCGGTTACGAGCAGTACTTC
CSVEGSGYEQYF
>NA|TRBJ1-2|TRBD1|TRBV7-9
TGTGCCAGCAACCAAACGACAGGGGCCCTTGCCTATGGCTACACCTTC
CASNQTTGALAYGYTF
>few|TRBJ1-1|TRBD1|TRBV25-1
TGTGCCAGCAGTGGAGGATGGGACAGTGGAACTGAAGCTTTCTTT
CASSGGWDSGTEAFF
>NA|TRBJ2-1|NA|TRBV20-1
TGCAGTGCTATATTTTATACAGGGAGCGGCGGTGAGCAGTTCTTC
CSAIFYTGSGGEQFF
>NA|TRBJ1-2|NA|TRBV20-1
TGCAGTGCCCCAGGCGGCCAGAACTATGGCTACACCTTC
CSAPGGQNYGYTF
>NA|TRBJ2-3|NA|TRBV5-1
TGCGCCAGCAGCTTGGAGGCTAGCCTCAGCACAGATACGCAGTATTTT
CASSLEASLSTDTQYF
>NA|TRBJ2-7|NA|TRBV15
TGTACCACCAGCAGAGACAGGTACGAGCAGTACTTC
CTTSRDRYEQYF
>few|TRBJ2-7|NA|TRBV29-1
TGCAGCGCTGGGGGCAGGGAGGTAGAGCAGTACTTC
CSAGGREVEQYF
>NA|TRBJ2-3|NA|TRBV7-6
TGTGCCAGCAGCTTAGACCGTAGAGATACGCAGTATTTT
CASSLDRRDTQYF
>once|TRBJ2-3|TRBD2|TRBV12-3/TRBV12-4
TGTGCCAGCAGTTCCTCCCACAGGGGACTAGCGGGGACCCGGGCGCAGTATTTT
CASSSSHRGLAGTRAQYF
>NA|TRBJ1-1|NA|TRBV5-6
TGTGCCAGCAGCTGGTCAGGGGTGGACACTGAAGCTTTCTTT
CASSWSGVDTEAFF
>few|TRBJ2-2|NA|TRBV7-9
TGTGCCAGCAGCCGTAGGGGGAACACCGGGGAGCTGTTTTTT
CASSRRGNTGELFF
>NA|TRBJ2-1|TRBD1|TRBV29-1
TGCAGCGTTACAGGGGGGTACAATGAGCAGTTCTTC
CSVTGGYNEQFF
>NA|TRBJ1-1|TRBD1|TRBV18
TGTGCCAGCTCACCGCAGGACAGGGTCACTGAAGCTTTCTTT
CASSPQDRVTEAFF
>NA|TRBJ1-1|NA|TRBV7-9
TGTGCCAGCAGCTTAGCGCCTGGGACGGGGAACACTGAAGCTTTCTTT
CASSLAPGTGNTEAFF
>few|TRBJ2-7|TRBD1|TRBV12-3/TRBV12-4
TGTGCCATCAGAAGACAGGGTTCCTACGAGCAGTACTTC
CAIRRQGSYEQYF
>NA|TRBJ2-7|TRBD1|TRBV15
TGTGCCACCAGCCGTGGACAGGGTTTTTCTTACGAGCAGTACTTC
CATSRGQGFSYEQYF
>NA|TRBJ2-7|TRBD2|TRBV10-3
TGTGCCATCAGTGAGCGGCGGGAGGCCCCCTACGAGCAGTACTTC
CAISERREAPYEQYF
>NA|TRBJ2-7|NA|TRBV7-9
TGTGCCAGCAGCTTATATGACCAGACCTACGAGCAGTACTTC
CASSLYDQTYEQYF
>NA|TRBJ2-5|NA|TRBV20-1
TGCAGTGCCCGATTAGGGGCCCAGTATTTC
CSARLGAQYF
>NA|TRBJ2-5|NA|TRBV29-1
TGCAGCATAAGGGGGGGGGACAGCCTACGCCAAGAGACCCAGTACTTC
CSIRGGDSLRQETQYF
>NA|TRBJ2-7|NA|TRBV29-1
TGCAGCGTTGAAGATCGCGGGACGGAGTCCTACGAGCAGTACTTC
CSVEDRGTESYEQYF
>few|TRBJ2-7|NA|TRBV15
TGTGCCACCAGCAGAGGGGCTACCGAGCAGTACTTC
CATSRGATEQYF
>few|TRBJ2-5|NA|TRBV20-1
TGCAGTGCGAAGATCAGGGATCAAGAGACCCAGTACTTC
CSAKIRDQETQYF